This T cell receptor beta chain was found in a study of tumor-infiltrating lymphocytes in localized non-small cell lung cancer. CDR3 length: 17 residues. Per the germline V gene, CDR1 is SGHRS and CDR2 is YFSETQ. V was clipped by 3 bases and J by 4 bases, with 22 bases between them. The study's findings and limits: Higher tumor T cell infiltration than in uninvolved lung was supported by TCRbeta sequencing.

Points on this clone: Antigen: not known.

The method was immunoSEQ multiplex PCR; TCRdb's version includes in-frame clones alone and lacks a portion of them. The profile shows 9,500 to 15,000 clones, 65% to 85% of them singletons. The chain is built from TRBV5-1 and TRBJ1-1, with D perhaps matching TRBD1 (5 bases). The receptor was derived from a human donor with non-small cell lung cancer. The sample was lung tumor tissue. Written as DNA, the CDR3 is TGCGCCAGCAGCTACAGAGGGCAGGGTGTAGTGAGCACTGAAGCTTTCTTT. Encoded protein: CASSYRGQGVVSTEAFF.